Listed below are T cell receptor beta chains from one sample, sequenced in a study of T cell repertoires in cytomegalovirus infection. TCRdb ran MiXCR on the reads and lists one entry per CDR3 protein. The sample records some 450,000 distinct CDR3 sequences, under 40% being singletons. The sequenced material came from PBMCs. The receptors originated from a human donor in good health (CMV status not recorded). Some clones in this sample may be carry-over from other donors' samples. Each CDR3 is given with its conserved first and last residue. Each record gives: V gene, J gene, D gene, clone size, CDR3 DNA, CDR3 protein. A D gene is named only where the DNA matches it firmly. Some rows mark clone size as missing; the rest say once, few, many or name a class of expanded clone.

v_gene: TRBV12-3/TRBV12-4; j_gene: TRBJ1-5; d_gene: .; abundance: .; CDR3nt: TGTGCCAGCAGTTTCCTAGGCAATCAGCCCCAGCATTTT; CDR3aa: CASSFLGNQPQHF
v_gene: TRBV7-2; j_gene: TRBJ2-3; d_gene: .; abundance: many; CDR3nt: TGTGCCAGCAGCTTAGTTGCGACTAATCGGGATACGCAGTATTTT; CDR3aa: CASSLVATNRDTQYF
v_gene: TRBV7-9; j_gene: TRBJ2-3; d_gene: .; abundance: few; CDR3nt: TGTGCCAGCAGCCCATCTGGTGCGGATACGCAGTATTTT; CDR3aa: CASSPSGADTQYF
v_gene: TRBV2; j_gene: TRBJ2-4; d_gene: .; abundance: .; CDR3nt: TGTGCCAGCAGTGAAGCGCCCCAGGGGAACATTCAGTACTTC; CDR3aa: CASSEAPQGNIQYF
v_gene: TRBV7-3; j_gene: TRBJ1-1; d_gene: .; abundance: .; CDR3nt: TGTGCCAGCAGGCCCGGGACAAGCAACACTGAAGCTTTCTTT; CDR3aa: CASRPGTSNTEAFF
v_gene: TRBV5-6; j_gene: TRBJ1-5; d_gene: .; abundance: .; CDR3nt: TGTGCCAGCAGCTCCAATGGGGATCAGCCCCAGCATTTT; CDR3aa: CASSSNGDQPQHF
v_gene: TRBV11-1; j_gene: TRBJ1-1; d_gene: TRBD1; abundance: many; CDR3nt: TGTGCCAGCAGCGCGCAACAGGGGGGGAGAGCTGAAGCTTTCTTT; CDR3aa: CASSAQQGGRAEAFF
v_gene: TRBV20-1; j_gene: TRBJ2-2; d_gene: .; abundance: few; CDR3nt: TGCAGTGCTAGAGATAGGGGAATTGGTCACGGGGAGCTGTTTTTT; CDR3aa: CSARDRGIGHGELFF
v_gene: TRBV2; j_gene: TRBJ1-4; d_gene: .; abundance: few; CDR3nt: TGTGCCAGCAGTGTCGACGGCGAAGGAGTATGGCAAAAACTGTTTTTT; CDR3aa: CASSVDGEGVWQKLFF
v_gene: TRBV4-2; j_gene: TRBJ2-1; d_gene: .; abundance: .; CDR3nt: TGTGCCAGCAGCCAAGTTTTCCCGGGGTCCTACAATGAGCAGTTCTTC; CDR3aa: CASSQVFPGSYNEQFF
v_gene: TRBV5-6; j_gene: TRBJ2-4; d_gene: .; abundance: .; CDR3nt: TGTGCCAGCAGCTTGTACACCCCTACCGGAAACATTCAGTACTTC; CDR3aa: CASSLYTPTGNIQYF
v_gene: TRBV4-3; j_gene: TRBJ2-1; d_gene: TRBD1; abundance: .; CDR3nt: TGCGCCAGCAGCCAATTGGGACAGGGTGTAGGGAGTGAGCAGTTCTTC; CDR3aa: CASSQLGQGVGSEQFF
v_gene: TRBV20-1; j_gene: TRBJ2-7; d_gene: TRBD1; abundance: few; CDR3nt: TGCAGTGCTAGCAAGGGGGACAGGGGGTTTGACGAGCAGTACTTC; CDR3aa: CSASKGDRGFDEQYF
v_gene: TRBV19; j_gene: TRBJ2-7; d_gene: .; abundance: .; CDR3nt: TGTGCCAGTAGACAGGGTACCGAGCAGTACTTC; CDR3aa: CASRQGTEQYF
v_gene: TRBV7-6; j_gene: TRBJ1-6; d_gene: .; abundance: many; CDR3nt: TGTGCCAGCAGCTTAGGGGATAATCCACCCCTCCACTTT; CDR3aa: CASSLGDNPPLHF
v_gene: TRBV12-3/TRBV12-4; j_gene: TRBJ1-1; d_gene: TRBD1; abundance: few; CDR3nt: TGTGCCAGCAGCCCCGACCTGACAGGGACTACTGAAGCTTTCTTT; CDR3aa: CASSPDLTGTTEAFF
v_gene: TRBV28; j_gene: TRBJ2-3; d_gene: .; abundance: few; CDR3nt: TGTGCCAGCAGTTCTTTCGGGGGATCAGATACGCAGTATTTT; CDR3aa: CASSSFGGSDTQYF
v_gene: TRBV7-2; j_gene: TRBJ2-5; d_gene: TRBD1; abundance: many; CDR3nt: TGTGCCAGCAGCTTAGCGCGGGACAGGGCTCGAGAGACCCAGTACTTC; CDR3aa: CASSLARDRARETQYF
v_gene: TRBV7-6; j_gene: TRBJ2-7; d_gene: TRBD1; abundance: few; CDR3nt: TGTGCCAGCAGCCCCGGGACAGGGGCGAACTACGAGCAGTACTTC; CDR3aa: CASSPGTGANYEQYF
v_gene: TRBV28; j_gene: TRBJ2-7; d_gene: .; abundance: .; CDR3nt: TGTGCCAGCAGTACCCCCTCCCCGATCATATACTTC; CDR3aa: CASSTPSPIIYF
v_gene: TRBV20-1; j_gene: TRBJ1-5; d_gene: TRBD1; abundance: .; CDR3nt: TGCAGTGCGGCGACAGGGGGAGAGGCCCAGCCCCAGCATTTT; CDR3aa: CSAATGGEAQPQHF
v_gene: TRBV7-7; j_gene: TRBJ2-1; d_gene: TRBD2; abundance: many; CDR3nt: TGTGCTAGCAGCTTAGGACTAGCACTTGAGCAGTTCTTC; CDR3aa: CASSLGLALEQFF
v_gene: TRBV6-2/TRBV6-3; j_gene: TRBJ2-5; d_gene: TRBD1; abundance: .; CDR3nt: TGTGCCAGCATGAGGGACAGGTCGCTAGAGACCCAGTACTTC; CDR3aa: CASMRDRSLETQYF
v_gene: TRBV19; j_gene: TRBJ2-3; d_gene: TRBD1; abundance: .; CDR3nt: TGTACCAGTAGTAGGACCGGACAGGTTGCAGATACGCAGTATTTT; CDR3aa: CTSSRTGQVADTQYF
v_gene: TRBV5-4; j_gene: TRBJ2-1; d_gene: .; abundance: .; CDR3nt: TGTGCCAGCAGCCAGGGGAACTCCCGTTACAATGAGCAGTTCTTC; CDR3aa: CASSQGNSRYNEQFF
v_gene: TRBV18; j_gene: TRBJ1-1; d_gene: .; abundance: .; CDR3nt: TGTGCCAGCTCACCACCCTCCGGGGGGCCGAACACTGAAGCTTTCTTT; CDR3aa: CASSPPSGGPNTEAFF
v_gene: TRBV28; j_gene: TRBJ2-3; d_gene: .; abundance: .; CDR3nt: TGTGCCAGCAGTTTAGGCGGGGAATATACGCAGTATTTT; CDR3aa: CASSLGGEYTQYF
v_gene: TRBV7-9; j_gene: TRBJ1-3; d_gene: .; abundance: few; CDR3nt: TGTGCCAGCAGCTTAGCGGACAGAAGCTCTGGAAACACCATATATTTT; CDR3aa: CASSLADRSSGNTIYF
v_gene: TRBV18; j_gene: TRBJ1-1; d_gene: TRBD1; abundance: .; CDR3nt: TGTGCCAGCTCACAAAAGACAGGGCCCACTGAAGCTTTCTTT; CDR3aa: CASSQKTGPTEAFF
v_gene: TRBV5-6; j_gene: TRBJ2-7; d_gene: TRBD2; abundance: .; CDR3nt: TGTGCCAGCAGCTCGTCAGCGGGGACCTACTACGAGCAGTACTTC; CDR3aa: CASSSSAGTYYEQYF
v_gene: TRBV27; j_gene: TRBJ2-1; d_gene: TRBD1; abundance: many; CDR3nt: TGTGCCAGCAGTTTATTCTCCTCCCGACAGGGCCATGAGCAGTTCTTC; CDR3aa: CASSLFSSRQGHEQFF
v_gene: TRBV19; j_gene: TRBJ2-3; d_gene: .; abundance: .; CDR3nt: TGTGCCACCCGCATCCCCAGCACAGATACGCAGTATTTT; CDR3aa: CATRIPSTDTQYF
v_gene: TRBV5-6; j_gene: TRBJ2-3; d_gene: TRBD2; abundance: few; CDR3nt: TGTGCCAGCAGCCAGACTAGCGGGGGTGATACGCAGTATTTT; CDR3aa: CASSQTSGGDTQYF
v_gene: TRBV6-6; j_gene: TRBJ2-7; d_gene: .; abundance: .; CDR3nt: TGTGCCGGCAGCCCGGCACTATCCTACGAGCAGTACTTC; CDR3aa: CAGSPALSYEQYF
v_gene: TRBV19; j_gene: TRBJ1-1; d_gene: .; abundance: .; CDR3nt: TGTGCCAGTAGTCTTAAAGGGAGAACCACTGAAGCTTTCTTT; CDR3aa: CASSLKGRTTEAFF
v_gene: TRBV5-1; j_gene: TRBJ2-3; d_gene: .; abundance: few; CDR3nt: TGCGCCAGCAGCTACAGGGAAGGAGGAGTTGGGACAGATACGCAGTATTTT; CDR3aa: CASSYREGGVGTDTQYF
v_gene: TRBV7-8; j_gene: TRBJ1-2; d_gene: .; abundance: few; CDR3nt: TGTGCCAGCAGCTTGGGTAGAGAGGGGCGAGGTGGCTACACCTTC; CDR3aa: CASSLGREGRGGYTF
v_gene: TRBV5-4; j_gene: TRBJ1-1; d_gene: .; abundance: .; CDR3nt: TGTGCCAGCAGCTTGGGCAGGAGGCCGAACACTGAAGCTTTCTTT; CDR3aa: CASSLGRRPNTEAFF
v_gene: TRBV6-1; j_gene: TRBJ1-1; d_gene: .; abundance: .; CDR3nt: TGTGCCAGCAGTGAAAATTTGCGGAACACTGAAGCTTTCTTT; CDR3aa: CASSENLRNTEAFF
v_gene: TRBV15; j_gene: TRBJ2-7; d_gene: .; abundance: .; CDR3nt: TGTGCCACCAGCAGAGTTCCCACAGCCTACGAGCAGTACTTC; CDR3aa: CATSRVPTAYEQYF
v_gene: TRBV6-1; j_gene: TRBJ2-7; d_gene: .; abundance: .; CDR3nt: TGTGCCAGCTCTCCAGTGGGGGAGAGGAACCCCTACGAGCAGTACTTC; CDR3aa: CASSPVGERNPYEQYF
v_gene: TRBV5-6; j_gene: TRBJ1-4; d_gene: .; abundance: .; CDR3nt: TGTGCCAGCAGCTCGGGGCCAAGTAATGAAAAACTGTTTTTT; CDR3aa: CASSSGPSNEKLFF
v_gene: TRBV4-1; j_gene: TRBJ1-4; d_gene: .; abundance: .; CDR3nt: TGCGCCAGCAGCCCCATTTCCAGGGGAGGCACTAATGAAAAACTGTTTTTT; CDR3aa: CASSPISRGGTNEKLFF
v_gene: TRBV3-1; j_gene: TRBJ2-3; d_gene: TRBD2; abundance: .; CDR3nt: TGTGCCAGCAGCCGCGGACTAGCGGGGGGCGAAGATACGCAGTATTTT; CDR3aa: CASSRGLAGGEDTQYF
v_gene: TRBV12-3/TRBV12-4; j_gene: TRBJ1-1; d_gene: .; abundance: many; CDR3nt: TGTGCCAGCACCCCGGCTCGGGGGTTCGCTGAAGCTTTCTTT; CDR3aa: CASTPARGFAEAFF
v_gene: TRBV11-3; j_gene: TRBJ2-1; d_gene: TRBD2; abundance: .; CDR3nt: TGTGCCAGCAGCCATGGACTAGCGGGCTACAATGAGCAGTTCTTC; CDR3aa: CASSHGLAGYNEQFF
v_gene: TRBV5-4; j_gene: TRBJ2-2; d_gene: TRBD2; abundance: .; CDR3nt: TGTGCCAGCGGGACTAGCGGGTCCAACACCGGGGAGCTGTTTTTT; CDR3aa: CASGTSGSNTGELFF
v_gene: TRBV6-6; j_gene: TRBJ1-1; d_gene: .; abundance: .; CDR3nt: TGTGCCAGCAGTTACTTCCCGGTGGACACTGAAGCTTTCTTT; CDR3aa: CASSYFPVDTEAFF
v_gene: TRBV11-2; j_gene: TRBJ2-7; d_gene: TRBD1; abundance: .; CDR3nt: TGTGCCAGCAGACCCCCCGGACAGGGTCCCTCTCAGTACTTC; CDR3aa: CASRPPGQGPSQYF
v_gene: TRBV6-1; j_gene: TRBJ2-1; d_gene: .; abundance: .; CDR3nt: TGTGCCAGCAGTGAAGCGCCAGGGCGACGGGAGCAGTTCTTC; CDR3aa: CASSEAPGRREQFF
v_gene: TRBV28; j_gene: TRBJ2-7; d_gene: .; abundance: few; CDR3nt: TGTGCCAGCAGTCTACAGCCGCGGAGCTCCTACGAGCAGTACTTC; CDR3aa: CASSLQPRSSYEQYF
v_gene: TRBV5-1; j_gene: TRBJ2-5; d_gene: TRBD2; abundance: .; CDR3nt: TGCGCCAGCAGCTCCGGGCTAGCGGGGGTACAAGAGACCCAGTACTTC; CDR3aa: CASSSGLAGVQETQYF
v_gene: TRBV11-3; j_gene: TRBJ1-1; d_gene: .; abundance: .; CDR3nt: TGTGCCAGCAGCCAAGGACAGTATGGCGCTTTCTTT; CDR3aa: CASSQGQYGAFF
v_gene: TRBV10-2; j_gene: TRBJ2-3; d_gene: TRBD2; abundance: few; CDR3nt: TGCGCCAGCGAACAAGAGCGGGGGGCCCGCACAGATACGCAGTATTTT; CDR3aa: CASEQERGARTDTQYF
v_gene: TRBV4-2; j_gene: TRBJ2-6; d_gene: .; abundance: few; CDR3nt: TGTGCCAGCAGCCAACCCACAGGGTTGGAGGCCAACGTCCTGACTTTC; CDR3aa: CASSQPTGLEANVLTF
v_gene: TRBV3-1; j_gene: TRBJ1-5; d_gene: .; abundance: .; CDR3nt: TGTGCCAGCAGCCAAGGGATGGGGGTTAAGGGAACTCAGCCCCAGCATTTT; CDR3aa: CASSQGMGVKGTQPQHF
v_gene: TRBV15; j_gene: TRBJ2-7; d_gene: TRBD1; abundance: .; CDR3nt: TGTGCCACCAGCGGGGGGACAGGGAGTGGTCACGAGCAGTACTTC; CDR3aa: CATSGGTGSGHEQYF
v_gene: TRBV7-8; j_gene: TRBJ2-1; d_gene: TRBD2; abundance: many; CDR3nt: TGTGCCAGCAGCTCCCGAGGACTAGCGGGGGGGATCAATGAGCAGTTCTTC; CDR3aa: CASSSRGLAGGINEQFF